This is a list of T cell receptor delta chains from one sample in a study of Vδ1+ human thymocytes. TCRdb fed the multiplex PCR reads into CATT to redo clone calling. The profile covers over 45,000 delta-chain clones, with about 16% appearing a single time and around 0.37% taken by the ten largest. The material sequenced was Vdelta1+ gamma-delta thymocytes from the thymus. The receptors originated from a girl in the first two years of life who had congenital heart surgery. Both conserved end residues are part of each CDR3. A D gene is named only where the DNA matches it firmly. Rows may omit the clone size; those that give it use once, few, many or a size class.

size	D	J	V	DNA	CDR3
few	TRDD3	TRDJ1	TRDV1	TGTGCTCTTGGGGACGCCCTTCGTACTGGGGGATACTTATACACCGATAAACTCATCTTT	CALGDALRTGGYLYTDKLIF
.	TRDD3	TRDJ1	TRDV1	TGTGCTCTTGGGGAAGGGCCTTCTTCTGGGGGATCGGTCACCGATAAACTCATCTTT	CALGEGPSSGGSVTDKLIF
once	.	TRDJ1	TRDV1	TGTGCTCTTGGGCAAATCTTGTTTTCGTACACCGATAAACTCATCTTT	CALGQILFSYTDKLIF
few	TRDD3	TRDJ1	TRDV1	TGTGCTCTTGGGGAAAGAATTAATAGGAAAGGTGGGGGATATACCGATAAACTCATCTTT	CALGERINRKGGGYTDKLIF
.	TRDD3	TRDJ1	TRDV1	TGTGCTCTTGGGGAACTAGGGTATCTCCCACGGGGGATACGCGATAAACTCATCTTT	CALGELGYLPRGIRDKLIF
few	TRDD3	TRDJ1	TRDV1	TGTGCTCTTGGGATGAGCCATCCGGGGTCCCCCCAGGATACTGGGGGATACAAGGATAAACTCATCTTT	CALGMSHPGSPQDTGGYKDKLIF
few	.	TRDJ1	TRDV1	TGTGCTCTTGGGGAATTCCTAACCCATAGTACTGGGAGTTTATTGTACACCGATAAACTCATCTTT	CALGEFLTHSTGSLLYTDKLIF
few	TRDD3	TRDJ1	TRDV1	TGTGCTCTTGGGGAACTCCACCGATGGGGGATACGCCTGTACACCGATAAACTCATCTTT	CALGELHRWGIRLYTDKLIF
.	TRDD3	TRDJ1	TRDV1	TGTGCTCTTGGGGAAGACCCTGGTGGGGGATACGCGTCCGATAAACTCATCTTT	CALGEDPGGGYASDKLIF
few	TRDD3	TRDJ1	TRDV2	TGTGCCTGTGACACCGGCTGGGGGATAGGCCCTTACACCGATAAACTCATCTTT	CACDTGWGIGPYTDKLIF
few	.	TRDJ1	TRDV1	TGTGCTCTTGGGGAACTCCCTCGTGATGAGGGGCCGTACACCGATAAACTCATCTTT	CALGELPRDEGPYTDKLIF
once	TRDD3	TRDJ1	TRDV1	TGTGCTCTTGGGGAAGAGGGGGGATCCGAAAATAACACCGATAAACTCATCTTT	CALGEEGGSENNTDKLIF
few	.	TRDJ1	TRDV1	TGTGCTCTTGGGGAACCAAGGTCCGAGAGGGCAAACACCGATAAACTCATCTTT	CALGEPRSERANTDKLIF
few	TRDD3	TRDJ1	TRDV1	TGTGCTCTTGGGGAACTAGTGGGGGTCCTTCGTGTACTGGGGGATACCCGCACCGATAAACTCATCTTT	CALGELVGVLRVLGDTRTDKLIF